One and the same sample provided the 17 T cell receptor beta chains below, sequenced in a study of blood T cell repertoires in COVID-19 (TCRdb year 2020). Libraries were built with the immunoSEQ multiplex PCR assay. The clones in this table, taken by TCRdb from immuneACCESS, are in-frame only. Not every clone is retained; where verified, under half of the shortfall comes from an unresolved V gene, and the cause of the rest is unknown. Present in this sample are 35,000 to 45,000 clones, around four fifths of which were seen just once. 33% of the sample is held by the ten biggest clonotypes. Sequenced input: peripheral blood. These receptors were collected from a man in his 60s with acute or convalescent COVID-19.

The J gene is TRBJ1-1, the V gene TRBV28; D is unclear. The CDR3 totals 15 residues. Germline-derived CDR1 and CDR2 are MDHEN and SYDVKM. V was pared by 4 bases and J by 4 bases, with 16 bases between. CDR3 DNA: TGTGCCAGCAGTTCCTCAGATCGGGGAATCACTGAAGCTTTCTTT. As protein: CASSSSDRGITEAFF.

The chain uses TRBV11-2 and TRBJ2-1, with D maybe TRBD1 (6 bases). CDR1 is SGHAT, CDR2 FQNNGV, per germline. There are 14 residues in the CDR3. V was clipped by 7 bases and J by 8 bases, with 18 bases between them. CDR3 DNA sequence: TGTGCCAGCATCCAAGGGGTTTGGGGGCATGAGCAGTTCTTC. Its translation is CASIQGVWGHEQFF.

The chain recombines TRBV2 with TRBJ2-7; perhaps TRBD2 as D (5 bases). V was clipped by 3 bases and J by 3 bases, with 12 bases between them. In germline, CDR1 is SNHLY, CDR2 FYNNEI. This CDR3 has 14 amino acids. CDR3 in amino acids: CASSDVGEGYEQYF. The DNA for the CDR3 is TGTGCCAGCAGTGACGTGGGAGAGGGCTACGAGCAGTACTTC.

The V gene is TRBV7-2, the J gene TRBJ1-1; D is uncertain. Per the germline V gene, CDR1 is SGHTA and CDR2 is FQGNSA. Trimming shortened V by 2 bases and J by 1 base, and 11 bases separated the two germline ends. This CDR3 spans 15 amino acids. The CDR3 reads CASSLSGFGNTEAFF. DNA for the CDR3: TGTGCCAGCAGCTTAAGCGGATTTGGGAACACTGAAGCTTTCTTT.

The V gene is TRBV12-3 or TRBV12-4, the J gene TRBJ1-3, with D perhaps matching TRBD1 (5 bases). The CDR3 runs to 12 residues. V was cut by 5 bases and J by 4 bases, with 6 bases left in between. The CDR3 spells CASSRGGNTIYF. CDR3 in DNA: TGTGCCAGCAGTAGGGGAGGAAACACCATATATTTT.

CDR3 sequence (DNA): TGTGCCAGCAGGACGACAGGAACCTCTGAAGCTTTCTTT. This translates into CASRTTGTSEAFF. The genes are TRBV3-1 (or the pseudogene TRBV3-2) and TRBJ1-1; D perhaps matches TRBD1 (6 bases). Trimming cost V 6 bases and J 6 bases, with 14 bases left between them. CDR1 is LGHDT and CDR2 is YNNKEL in the germline V gene (reference sequence). The CDR3 has 13 amino acids.

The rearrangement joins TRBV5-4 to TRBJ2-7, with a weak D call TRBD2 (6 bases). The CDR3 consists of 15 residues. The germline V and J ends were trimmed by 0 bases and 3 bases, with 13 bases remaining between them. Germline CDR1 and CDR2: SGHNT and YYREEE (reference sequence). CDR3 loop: CASSLGSTSFYEQYF. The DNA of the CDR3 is TGTGCCAGCAGCTTGGGGTCCACTAGCTTCTACGAGCAGTACTTC.

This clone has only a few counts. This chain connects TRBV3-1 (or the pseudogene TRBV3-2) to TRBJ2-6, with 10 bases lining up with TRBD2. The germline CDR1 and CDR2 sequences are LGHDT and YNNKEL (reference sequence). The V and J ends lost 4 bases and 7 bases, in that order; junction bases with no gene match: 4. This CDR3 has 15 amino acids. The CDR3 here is CASSPGLAEANVLTF. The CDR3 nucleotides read TGTGCCAGCAGCCCAGGACTAGCGGAAGCCAACGTCCTGACTTTC.

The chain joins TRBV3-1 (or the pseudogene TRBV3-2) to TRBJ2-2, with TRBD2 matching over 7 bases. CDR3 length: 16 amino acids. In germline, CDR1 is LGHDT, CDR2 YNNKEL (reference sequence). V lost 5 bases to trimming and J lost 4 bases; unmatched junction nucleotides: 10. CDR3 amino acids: CASSAGVADLTGELFF. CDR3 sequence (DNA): TGTGCCAGCAGCGCGGGGGTAGCGGATCTCACCGGGGAGCTGTTTTTT.

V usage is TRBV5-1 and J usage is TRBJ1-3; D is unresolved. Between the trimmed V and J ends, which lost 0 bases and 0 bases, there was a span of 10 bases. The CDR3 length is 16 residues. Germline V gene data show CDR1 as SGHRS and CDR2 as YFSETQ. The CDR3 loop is CASSLDGTDSGNTIYF. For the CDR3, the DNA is TGCGCCAGCAGCTTGGATGGAACAGACTCTGGAAACACCATATATTTT.

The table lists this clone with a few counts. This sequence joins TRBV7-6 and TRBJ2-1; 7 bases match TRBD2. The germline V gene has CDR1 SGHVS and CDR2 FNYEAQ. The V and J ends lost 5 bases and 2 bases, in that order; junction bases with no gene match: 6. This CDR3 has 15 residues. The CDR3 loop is CASSLASGAYNEQFF. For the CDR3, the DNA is TGTGCCAGCAGCCTCGCTAGCGGAGCCTACAATGAGCAGTTCTTC. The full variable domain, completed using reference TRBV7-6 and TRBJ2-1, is GAGVSQSPRYKVTKRGQDVALRCDPISGHVSLYWYRQALGQGPEFLTYFNYEAQQDKSGLPNDRFSAERPEGSISTLTIQRTEQRDSAMYRCASSLASGAYNEQFFGPGTRLTVL.

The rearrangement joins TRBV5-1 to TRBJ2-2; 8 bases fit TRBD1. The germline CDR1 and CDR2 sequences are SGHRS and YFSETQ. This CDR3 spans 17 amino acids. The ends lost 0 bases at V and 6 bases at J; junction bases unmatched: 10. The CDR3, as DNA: TGCGCCAGCAGCTTGGGTCAAATGGACAGGGTTTCCGGGGAGCTGTTTTTT. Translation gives CASSLGQMDRVSGELFF.

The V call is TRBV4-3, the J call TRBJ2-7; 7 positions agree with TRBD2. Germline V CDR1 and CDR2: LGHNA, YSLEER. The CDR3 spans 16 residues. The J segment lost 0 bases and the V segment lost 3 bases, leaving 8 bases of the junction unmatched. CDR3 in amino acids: CASSHPKPGGSYEQYF. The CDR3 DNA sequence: TGCGCCAGCAGCCATCCCAAACCGGGGGGCTCCTACGAGCAGTACTTC.

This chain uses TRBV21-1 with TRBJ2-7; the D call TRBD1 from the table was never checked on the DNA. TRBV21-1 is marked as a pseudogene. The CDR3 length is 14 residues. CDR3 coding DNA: TGTGCCAGCAGCAAAGGGACAGGGGGCACCGAGCAGTACTTC. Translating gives CASSKGTGGTEQYF.

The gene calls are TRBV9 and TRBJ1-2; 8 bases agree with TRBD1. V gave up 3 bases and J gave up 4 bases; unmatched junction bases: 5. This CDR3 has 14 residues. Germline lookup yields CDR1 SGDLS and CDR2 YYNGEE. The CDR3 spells CASSATGTGYGYTF. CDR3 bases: TGTGCCAGCAGCGCCACCGGGACAGGCTATGGCTACACCTTC. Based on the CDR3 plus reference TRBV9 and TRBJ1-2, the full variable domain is DSGVTQTPKHLITATGQRVTLRCSPRSGDLSVYWYQQSLDQGLQFLIQYYNGEERAKGNILERFSAQQFPDLHSELNLSSLELGDSALYFCASSATGTGYGYTFGSGTRLTVV.

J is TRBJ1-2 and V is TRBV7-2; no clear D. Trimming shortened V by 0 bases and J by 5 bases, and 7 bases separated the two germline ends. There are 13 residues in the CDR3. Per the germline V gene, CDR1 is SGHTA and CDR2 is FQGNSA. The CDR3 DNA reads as TGTGCCAGCAGCTTAGCACCACTGTATGGCTACACCTTC. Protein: CASSLAPLYGYTF.

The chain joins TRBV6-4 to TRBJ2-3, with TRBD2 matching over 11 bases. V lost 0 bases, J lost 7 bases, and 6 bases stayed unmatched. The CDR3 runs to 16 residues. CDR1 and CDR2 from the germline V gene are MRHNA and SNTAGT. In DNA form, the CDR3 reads TGTGCCAGCAGTGACTCTGGAGTAGCGGGAGGGAATACGCAGTATTTT. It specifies CASSDSGVAGGNTQYF.